A selection of T cell receptor beta chains follows, all from one sample in a study of blood T cell repertoires in COVID-19. Repertoires were generated with immunoSEQ multiplex PCR, while TCRdb's copy carries only in-frame clones and drops some. The sample yields fewer than 250,000 clones, 82% seen once. Material: peripheral blood. The source is a woman in her thirties or forties with acute or convalescent COVID-19. Both conserved end residues are part of each CDR3. D genes are given only for firm matches. Size values are once, few and many counts, or a class for expanded clones, and some rows have none.

D gene: .; J gene: TRBJ2-7; V gene: TRBV3-1/TRBV3-2; clone size: .; CDR3 DNA: TGTGCCAGCAGCCAAGATTCCGCATCTAGGTACTACGAGCAGTACTTC; CDR3 protein: CASSQDSASRYYEQYF
D gene: TRBD2; J gene: TRBJ2-5; V gene: TRBV6-4; clone size: few; CDR3 DNA: TGTGCCAGCAGTCCACTAGCGGGGGGCGAAGCGGCGACCCAGTACTTC; CDR3 protein: CASSPLAGGEAATQYF
D gene: .; J gene: TRBJ1-2; V gene: TRBV2; clone size: .; CDR3 DNA: TGTGCCAGCAGTGACCCCACCGTCCAGGGGACCTACTATGGCTACACCTTC; CDR3 protein: CASSDPTVQGTYYGYTF
D gene: TRBD2; J gene: TRBJ2-7; V gene: TRBV11-2; clone size: .; CDR3 DNA: TGTGCCAGCAGCCCTAGCGGGGGGGGTTCCTACGAGCAGTACTTC; CDR3 protein: CASSPSGGGSYEQYF
D gene: TRBD2; J gene: TRBJ2-3; V gene: TRBV13; clone size: .; CDR3 DNA: TGTGCCAGCAGCTTACTGGCCCGGACTAGCGGGTCGGATACGCAGTATTTT; CDR3 protein: CASSLLARTSGSDTQYF
D gene: TRBD2; J gene: TRBJ2-1; V gene: TRBV15; clone size: few; CDR3 DNA: TGTGCCACCAGGCCGGGACTATTAAACAATGAGCAGTTCTTC; CDR3 protein: CATRPGLLNNEQFF
D gene: TRBD1; J gene: TRBJ2-1; V gene: TRBV6-5; clone size: .; CDR3 DNA: TGTGCCAGCACCTCAGGGGGAGACGAGCAGTTCTTC; CDR3 protein: CASTSGGDEQFF
D gene: .; J gene: TRBJ2-2; V gene: TRBV2; clone size: .; CDR3 DNA: TGTGCCAGCAGCCCGCTGCCGGTAGCGAACACCGGGGAGCTGTTTTTT; CDR3 protein: CASSPLPVANTGELFF
D gene: .; J gene: TRBJ1-5; V gene: TRBV28; clone size: .; CDR3 DNA: TGTGCCAGCAGTTTGGGGGGTGCGATCAATCAGCCCCAGCATTTT; CDR3 protein: CASSLGGAINQPQHF
D gene: .; J gene: TRBJ1-2; V gene: TRBV21-1; clone size: .; CDR3 DNA: TGTGCCAGCAGATGGAGGGCGTATGGCTACACCTTC; CDR3 protein: CASRWRAYGYTF
D gene: .; J gene: TRBJ1-5; V gene: TRBV4-3; clone size: .; CDR3 DNA: TGCGCCAGCAGCCAAGATTTGGTCCCTTCGGGGCCCCAGCATTTT; CDR3 protein: CASSQDLVPSGPQHF
D gene: .; J gene: TRBJ2-1; V gene: TRBV20-1; clone size: .; CDR3 DNA: TGCAGTGCTGGTGTAAGACGCGGGGCATACAATGAGCAGTTCTTC; CDR3 protein: CSAGVRRGAYNEQFF
D gene: TRBD1; J gene: TRBJ1-3; V gene: TRBV7-6; clone size: .; CDR3 DNA: TGTGCCAGCAGCGTAGACAGGGCCTCTGGAAACACCATATATTTT; CDR3 protein: CASSVDRASGNTIYF
D gene: TRBD2; J gene: TRBJ2-1; V gene: TRBV4-3; clone size: few; CDR3 DNA: TGCGCCAGCAGCCAAGGACTAGCGGGCAATGAGCAGTTCTTC; CDR3 protein: CASSQGLAGNEQFF
D gene: TRBD2; J gene: TRBJ2-5; V gene: TRBV7-2; clone size: .; CDR3 DNA: TGTGCCAGCAGCTCCACCCGACAACTAGCGGGCAAAGAGACCCAGTACTTC; CDR3 protein: CASSSTRQLAGKETQYF
D gene: .; J gene: TRBJ1-1; V gene: TRBV12-3/TRBV12-4; clone size: .; CDR3 DNA: TGTGCCAGCAGTCCCTATAACACTGAAGCTTTCTTT; CDR3 protein: CASSPYNTEAFF
D gene: TRBD2; J gene: TRBJ2-1; V gene: TRBV20-1; clone size: .; CDR3 DNA: TGCAGTGCTAGTGCACTAGCGGGGGGGAATGAGCAGTTCTTC; CDR3 protein: CSASALAGGNEQFF
D gene: TRBD1; J gene: TRBJ2-2; V gene: TRBV4-3; clone size: once; CDR3 DNA: TGCGCCAGCAGCCAGGAATTCGACAGGGCCACCGGGGAGCTGTTTTTT; CDR3 protein: CASSQEFDRATGELFF
D gene: .; J gene: TRBJ2-1; V gene: TRBV3-1/TRBV3-2; clone size: .; CDR3 DNA: TGTGCCAGCAGCCAAACTCGTGTCAATGAGCAGTTCTTC; CDR3 protein: CASSQTRVNEQFF
D gene: .; J gene: TRBJ1-1; V gene: TRBV3-1/TRBV3-2; clone size: .; CDR3 DNA: TGTGCCAGCAGCCAGTTACAGGGAAGGACTGAAGCTTTCTTT; CDR3 protein: CASSQLQGRTEAFF
D gene: .; J gene: TRBJ2-1; V gene: TRBV4-1; clone size: .; CDR3 DNA: TGCGCCAGCAGCCATGGAGGGGGGGCCATTTACAATGAGCAGTTCTTC; CDR3 protein: CASSHGGGAIYNEQFF
D gene: .; J gene: TRBJ2-1; V gene: TRBV10-3; clone size: .; CDR3 DNA: TGTGCCATCAGTCACGCAGGGTATATCGATGAGCAGTTCTTC; CDR3 protein: CAISHAGYIDEQFF
D gene: .; J gene: TRBJ1-2; V gene: TRBV12-3/TRBV12-4; clone size: few; CDR3 DNA: TGTGCCAGCAGTTTATCCACTAACTATGGCTACACCTTC; CDR3 protein: CASSLSTNYGYTF
D gene: .; J gene: TRBJ2-5; V gene: TRBV28; clone size: .; CDR3 DNA: TGTGCCAGCAGAGGAAACCCGGCTCAGGCGTGGGTCGAGACCCAGTACTTC; CDR3 protein: CASRGNPAQAWVETQYF
D gene: .; J gene: TRBJ2-2; V gene: TRBV6-6; clone size: .; CDR3 DNA: TGTGCCAGCAGCCAGGGGTACACCGGGGAGCTGTTTTTT; CDR3 protein: CASSQGYTGELFF
D gene: TRBD1; J gene: TRBJ2-1; V gene: TRBV6-5; clone size: .; CDR3 DNA: TGTGCCAGCAATATGCGGGACAGGGTTTGGAAGCAGTTCTTC; CDR3 protein: CASNMRDRVWKQFF
D gene: .; J gene: TRBJ1-1; V gene: TRBV10-1; clone size: .; CDR3 DNA: TGCGCCAGCAGCAGGGGCAGTTTGGGAGACACTGAAGCTTTCTTT; CDR3 protein: CASSRGSLGDTEAFF
D gene: TRBD2; J gene: TRBJ2-3; V gene: TRBV24-1; clone size: once; CDR3 DNA: TGTGCCACCAGTGAGGGACTAGCGGGAGGTGGTGATACGCAGTATTTT; CDR3 protein: CATSEGLAGGGDTQYF
D gene: .; J gene: TRBJ1-1; V gene: TRBV29-1; clone size: .; CDR3 DNA: TGCAGCGTTGATGAGCCTACTCGAGCTTTCTTT; CDR3 protein: CSVDEPTRAFF
D gene: TRBD2; J gene: TRBJ2-4; V gene: TRBV27; clone size: .; CDR3 DNA: TGTGCCAGCAGTTCGGGGGGGGACATTCAGTACTTC; CDR3 protein: CASSSGGDIQYF
D gene: TRBD2; J gene: TRBJ2-1; V gene: TRBV6-4; clone size: .; CDR3 DNA: TGTGCCAGCAGTGAAACACTAGCGGGAGCTGAGCAGTTCTTC; CDR3 protein: CASSETLAGAEQFF
D gene: TRBD1; J gene: TRBJ2-7; V gene: TRBV3-1/TRBV3-2; clone size: once; CDR3 DNA: TGTGCCAGCAGCCAAGATGTAGGTAGGGGGACAGTTTCCTACGAGCAGTACTTC; CDR3 protein: CASSQDVGRGTVSYEQYF
D gene: .; J gene: TRBJ2-1; V gene: TRBV18; clone size: once; CDR3 DNA: TGTGCCAGCTCACCACCGGGGTGGACAGCGCCTAGTGATGAGCAGTTCTTC; CDR3 protein: CASSPPGWTAPSDEQFF
D gene: TRBD1; J gene: TRBJ1-6; V gene: TRBV10-2; clone size: .; CDR3 DNA: TGCGCCAGCAGAGTCCGGGACAGGGAAAGTTCACCCCTCCACTTT; CDR3 protein: CASRVRDRESSPLHF
D gene: .; J gene: TRBJ2-5; V gene: TRBV6-5; clone size: .; CDR3 DNA: TGTGCCAGCAGGGGCCCCGGGGGAGAGACCCAGTACTTC; CDR3 protein: CASRGPGGETQYF
D gene: .; J gene: TRBJ2-6; V gene: TRBV3-1/TRBV3-2; clone size: .; CDR3 DNA: TGTGCCAGCAGCGGTGACATCTCTGGGGCCAACGTCCTGACTTTC; CDR3 protein: CASSGDISGANVLTF
D gene: .; J gene: TRBJ2-6; V gene: TRBV6-1; clone size: .; CDR3 DNA: TGTGCCAGCAGTGAAGCGAGGGGGTCTGGGGCCAACGTCCTGACTTTC; CDR3 protein: CASSEARGSGANVLTF
D gene: TRBD2; J gene: TRBJ2-1; V gene: TRBV10-3; clone size: .; CDR3 DNA: TGTGCCATCAGTGAGTCTCAGACTAGCGGGAGAACTGAGCAGTTCTTC; CDR3 protein: CAISESQTSGRTEQFF
D gene: .; J gene: TRBJ2-3; V gene: TRBV30; clone size: .; CDR3 DNA: TGTGCCTGGGGGGAGGATGGGACAGATACGCAGTATTTT; CDR3 protein: CAWGEDGTDTQYF
D gene: .; J gene: TRBJ2-1; V gene: TRBV7-2; clone size: once; CDR3 DNA: TGTGCCAGCAGCTCCGGGACTTATAATGAGCAGTTCTTC; CDR3 protein: CASSSGTYNEQFF